This passage covers 24 T cell receptor beta chains from one sample sequenced in a study of T cells in Graves' hyperthyroidism and ophthalmopathy. TCR beta CDR3 region amplification was performed from RNA transcripts. The TCR CDR3 first-round RT-PCR relied on the HTBI primer set. TCRdb independently ran MiXCR on the multiplex PCR reads; one entry per CDR3 protein. The sample holds more than 350,000 distinct CDR3 sequences, 13% to 15% seen once. The material sequenced was blood. These TCRs come from a woman aged 30 to 39 with Graves' ophthalmopathy.

There are a few counts of this clonotype. This rearrangement joins TRBV19 to TRBJ2-2, with TRBD1 as a possible D gene (5 bases). Trimming took off 7 bases at V and 0 bases at J, with 9 bases between the two ends. The CDR3 runs 14 residues. CDR1 and CDR2 from the germline V gene are LNHDA and SQIVND (reference sequence). The CDR3 bases are TGTGCCAGTACTCAGGGTACGAACACCGGGGAGCTGTTTTTT. This gives the protein CASTQGTNTGELFF. Combining the CDR3 with reference TRBV19 and TRBJ2-2 gives the whole variable domain DGGITQSPKYLFRKEGQNVTLSCEQNLNHDAMYWYRQDPGQGLRLIYYSQIVNDFQKGDIAEGYSVSREKKESFPLTVTSAQKNPTAFYLCASTQGTNTGELFFGEGSRLTVL.

This chain connects TRBV5-1 to TRBJ1-6, with D uncertain. The V and J ends lost 0 bases and 5 bases respectively, with 9 bases between them. Germline loops: CDR1 SGHRS, CDR2 YFSETQ. The CDR3 spans 15 residues. CDR3 in amino acids: CASSLVGQDNSPLHF. The CDR3 DNA follows: TGCGCCAGCAGCTTGGTCGGGCAGGATAATTCACCCCTCCACTTT.

This clonotype appeared many times. This sequence joins TRBV7-9 and TRBJ2-5, with D hard to call. V lost 0 bases to trimming and J lost 5 bases, with 13 bases between them. CDR1 and CDR2 from the germline V gene are SEHNR and FQNEAQ (reference sequence). CDR3 length: 15 amino acids. The CDR3 DNA follows: TGTGCCAGCAGCTTAGCGCTTACAGCTATGGAGACCCAGTACTTC. Its translation: CASSLALTAMETQYF.

This CDR3 is CASSLQGYTDTQYF. The CDR3 bases are TGCGCCAGCAGCTTACAGGGCTACACAGATACGCAGTATTTT. V and J are TRBV5-1 and TRBJ2-3; D may be TRBD1 (6 bases). The germline V gene has CDR1 SGHRS and CDR2 YFSETQ. This CDR3 contains 14 residues. V dropped 2 bases and J dropped 2 bases, with 9 bases sitting between them.

This clonotype has a handful of counts. The chain carries TRBV7-2 and TRBJ1-2; possibly TRBD1 for D (6 bases). The germline V and J ends were trimmed by 0 bases and 10 bases, with 27 bases remaining between them. This CDR3 is 18 amino acids long. CDR1 SGHTA and CDR2 FQGNSA come from the germline V gene. The CDR3 sequence is CASSLAYQAGRGRVDYTF. The CDR3 DNA is TGTGCCAGCAGCTTAGCCTATCAGGCTGGCAGGGGCCGAGTAGACTACACCTTC. The full variable domain, its missing parts supplied by reference TRBV7-2 and TRBJ1-2, is GAGVSQSPSNKVTEKGKDVELRCDPISGHTALYWYRQSLGQGLEFLIYFQGNSAPDKSGLPSDRFSAERTGGSVSTLTIQRTQQEDSAVYLCASSLAYQAGRGRVDYTFGSGTRLTVV.

In this sample, this clonotype turned up many times. V is TRBV28 and J is TRBJ2-7, with a possible D match to TRBD1 (6 bases). The length of the CDR3 is 14 residues. Germline V CDR1 and CDR2: MDHEN, SYDVKM. Trimming cost V 11 bases and J 2 bases, with 19 bases left between them. CDR3 amino acids: CALREGTPTYEQYF. Here the CDR3 DNA reads TGTGCCCTCCGCGAAGGGACACCGACCTACGAGCAGTACTTC.

At least ten counts were recorded for this clonotype. This chain links TRBV10-1 with TRBJ2-1, with TRBD2 identical over 7 bases. V gave up 7 bases and J gave up 7 bases; unmatched junction bases: 10. Germline CDR1 and CDR2: WNHNN and SYGVQD (reference sequence). The CDR3 is made up of 14 amino acids. The CDR3 DNA reads TGCGCCAGCACCGCGGGGGACCCCGGTAATGAGCAGTTCTTC. This encodes CASTAGDPGNEQFF.

This clonotype was counted at least ten times. The chain links TRBV18 to TRBJ2-1, with a weak D call TRBD2 (5 bases). This CDR3 is built from 14 residues. The V end was cut by 3 bases, the J end by 6 bases, with 12 bases between. CDR1 KGHSH and CDR2 LQKENI come from the germline V gene. CDR3 nucleotides: TGTGCCAGCTCACCCTTGGGCGGGCTCAATGAGCAGTTCTTC. Amino acids: CASSPLGGLNEQFF.

The CDR3 DNA sequence: TGTGCCAGCAGTTGGGGGCCCAATCAGCCCCAGCATTTT. It encodes CASSWGPNQPQHF. The rearrangement joins TRBV28 to TRBJ1-5; the D gene is possibly TRBD1 (6 bases). Germline CDR1 is MDHEN and CDR2 is SYDVKM. This CDR3 is built from 13 residues. Trimming pared 4 bases from V and 3 bases from J, leaving 7 bases between.

Of note for this clonotype: One end of the junction varies from germline; a read error may be responsible. The chain recombines TRBV4-3 with TRBJ2-3, with D unclear. From germline, CDR1 is LGHNA and CDR2 YSLEER. The CDR3 covers 14 residues. The CDR3 here is CASSHKAGGDTQYF. In DNA, the CDR3 is TGTGCCAGCAGCCACAAGGCCGGTGGAGATACGCAGTATTTT.

This clonotype occurred many times. The rearrangement links TRBV6-1 to TRBJ1-2; 7 bases match TRBD1. This CDR3 region has 15 residues. V gave up 1 base and J gave up 4 bases; unmatched junction bases: 6. CDR1 is MNHNS, CDR2 SASEGT, per germline. The CDR3 sequence: CASSEVRDRVYGYTF. CDR3 nucleotide sequence: TGTGCCAGCAGTGAAGTAAGGGACAGAGTCTATGGCTACACCTTC.

This clonotype appeared many times. Since a much larger clone is just one base distant, this may be a read error. The gene calls are TRBV7-2 and TRBJ1-2; D ambiguous. From germline, CDR1 is SGHTA and CDR2 FQGNSA. Trimming left V 1 base short and J 4 bases short, with 7 bases between. The CDR3 is 13 residues long. The CDR3 DNA reads TGTGCCAGCAGCTTAGACAAGTTCTATGGCTACACCTTC. This encodes CASSLDKFYGYTF.

As for this clonotype: One junction end disagrees with the germline gene, perhaps due to a read error. The J gene is TRBJ2-1, the V gene TRBV20-1, with 10 bases identical to TRBD2. Germline lookup yields CDR1 DFQATT and CDR2 SNEGSKA (reference sequence). The CDR3 has 14 residues. The CDR3 reads CSARSGGAYNEQLF. DNA for the CDR3: TGCAGTGCTAGGAGCGGGGGGGCTTACAATGAGCAGCTCTTC.

At least ten counts were recorded for this clonotype. The V call is TRBV27, the J call TRBJ1-6, with TRBD1 identical over 7 bases. The CDR3 extends over 15 amino acids. Germline CDR1 is MNHEY and CDR2 is SMNVEV (reference sequence). V gave up 5 bases and J gave up 6 bases; unmatched junction bases: 7. CDR3 bases: TGTGCCAGCAGTCGCGGACAGGTGATTAATTCACCCCTCCACTTT. Protein: CASSRGQVINSPLHF.

This clonotype was seen repeatedly, ten times or more. The rearrangement joins TRBV5-6 to TRBJ2-1, with 7 bases matching TRBD1. V lost 7 bases, J lost 0 bases, and 13 bases stayed unmatched. This CDR3 has 17 residues. Per the germline V gene, CDR1 is SGHDT and CDR2 is YYEEEE. The CDR3 here is CASYTRGQASSYNEQFF. CDR3 coding DNA: TGTGCCAGCTACACTAGAGGACAGGCGAGCTCCTACAATGAGCAGTTCTTC.

The gene calls are TRBV7-4 and TRBJ2-3; 11 bases match TRBD2. The CDR3 extends over 18 amino acids. After removal of 4 bases from V and 0 bases from J, the junction contained 9 bases not matched to a gene. Per germline, CDR1 SGHVT and CDR2 SQSDAQ. CDR3 sequence reads: CASSWLPRTSGSTDTQYF. CDR3 sequence (DNA): TGTGCCAGCAGCTGGCTACCTAGGACTAGCGGGAGCACAGATACGCAGTATTTT.

This clonotype was observed a single time. The rearrangement uses TRBV25-1 and TRBJ1-6; tentative D call: TRBD1 (5 bases). V dropped 5 bases and J dropped 10 bases, with 18 bases sitting between them. This CDR3 has 15 residues. The germline gives CDR1 MGHDK, CDR2 SYGVNS. CDR3 bases: TGTGCCAGCAGTTTAGACGGGGCACTAAAATCACCCCTCCACTTT. Protein: CASSLDGALKSPLHF. Variable domain in full (rest from reference TRBV25-1 and TRBJ1-6): EADIYQTPRYLVIGTGKKITLECSQTMGHDKMYWYQQDPGMELHLIHYSYGVNSTEKGDLSSESTVSRIRTEHFPLTLESARPSHTSQYLCASSLDGALKSPLHFGNGTRLTVT.

Ten or more counts support this clonotype. This chain joins TRBV13 and TRBJ2-1; TRBD1 matches 9 bases. CDR1 is PRHDT and CDR2 is FYEKMQ in the germline V gene (reference sequence). Losses at the gene ends were 4 bases for V and 7 bases for J; bases not matched to a gene: 17. The CDR3 runs to 18 residues. CDR3 bases: TGTGCCAGCAGCTCTTCCCGATCCGGGACAGGGATTGTGAATGAGCAGTTCTTC. This sequence encodes CASSSSRSGTGIVNEQFF.

There are many counts of this clonotype. This chain joins TRBV28 and TRBJ1-1; D might be TRBD1 (6 bases). Trimming cost V 4 bases and J 0 bases, with 12 bases left between them. Germline V lookup: CDR1 MDHEN, CDR2 SYDVKM. The CDR3 runs to 15 residues. As DNA, the CDR3 is TGTGCCAGCAGTTCAGGGACATGGATGAACACTGAAGCTTTCTTT. Translating it yields CASSSGTWMNTEAFF. The full variable domain, with the rest looked up from reference TRBV28 and TRBJ1-1, is DVKVTQSSRYLVKRTGEKVFLECVQDMDHENMFWYRQDPGLGLRLIYFSYDVKMKEKGDIPEGYSVSREKKERFSLILESASTNQTSMYLCASSSGTWMNTEAFFGQGTRLTVV.

This clonotype was detected many times. This chain joins TRBV2 and TRBJ2-5; D not certain. V was clipped by 3 bases and J by 6 bases, with 5 bases between them. The germline CDR1 and CDR2 sequences are SNHLY and FYNNEI. The CDR3 is 11 residues long. CDR3 DNA sequence: TGTGCCAGCAGTGATAAAAAGACCCAGTACTTC. As protein: CASSDKKTQYF. Full variable domain (outside the CDR3, taken from reference TRBV2 and TRBJ2-5): EPEVTQTPSHQVTQMGQEVILRCVPISNHLYFYWYRQILGQKVEFLVSFYNNEISEKSEIFDDQFSVERPDGSNFTLKIRSTKLEDSAMYFCASSDKKTQYFGPGTRLLVL.

In its sample, this clonotype was seen many times. CDR3 coding DNA: TGCAGTGCTAGACCCGAGACAGGGATGAACACTGAAGCTTTCTTT. It is translated as CSARPETGMNTEAFF. This chain links TRBV20-1 with TRBJ1-1; TRBD1 aligns across 7 bases. This CDR3 is built from 15 residues. Trimming at V came to 2 bases and at J to 0 bases, leaving 6 bases not matched to a gene. Germline V gives CDR1 DFQATT, CDR2 SNEGSKA (reference sequence).

This clonotype was observed at least ten times. This rearrangement joins TRBV20-1 to TRBJ1-5; D may be TRBD1 (5 bases). The V gene lost 2 bases and the J gene lost 7 bases, with 12 bases spanning the gap. Per the germline V gene, CDR1 is DFQATT and CDR2 is SNEGSKA (reference sequence). This CDR3 is 13 amino acids long. CDR3 in amino acids: CSARQGTSQPQHF. The DNA of the CDR3 is TGCAGTGCTAGACAGGGTACTAGCCAGCCCCAGCATTTT.

The chain joins TRBV7-3 to TRBJ2-1, with 14 bases identical to TRBD2. The CDR3 has 14 amino acids. Germline CDR1 is SGHTA and CDR2 is FQGTGA. With V trimmed by 8 bases and J by 10 bases, 7 bases remained unmatched. The DNA for the CDR3 is TGTGCCAGCTCGAGGACTAGCGGGGGGACCGAGCAGTTCTTC. Encoded protein: CASSRTSGGTEQFF.

This clonotype was detected ten times or more. The rearrangement links TRBV28 to TRBJ2-7; D possibly corresponds to TRBD1 (5 bases). This CDR3 region has 16 residues. Germline CDR1 reads MDHEN; CDR2 reads SYDVKM. The V end lost 2 bases, the J end lost 1 base, and 15 bases lay between the germline ends. CDR3 sequence reads: CASSLMAGKASYEQYF. For the CDR3, the DNA is TGTGCCAGCAGTTTAATGGCAGGGAAAGCTTCCTACGAGCAGTACTTC.